This T cell receptor (beta chain) is from a study of shared clonotypes between healthy human individuals. The study, taken as a whole, reports: Read depth was anticipated to influence clonotype sharing among donors.

Sequencing was performed with immunoSEQ multiplex PCR; in TCRdb, only in-frame clones are kept and a portion is missing. The table includes hundreds of thousands of clones, around 97% detected once. Comments on this clone: Its antigen remains unknown.

This TCR was recovered from a woman aged 25 to 39 in good health. Sequenced sample: naive CD4+ T cells sorted from blood. The subset: CD45RA+ positively selected.

The CDR3 DNA follows: TGTGCCAGCAGCTCTCGGTCCAATGAGCAGTTCTTC. Translated, it gives CASSSRSNEQFF. The chain uses TRBV28 and TRBJ2-1; no firm D call. The CDR3 runs 12 residues. Germline loops: CDR1 MDHEN, CDR2 SYDVKM. V gave up 6 bases and J gave up 6 bases, with 9 bases separating them. Based on the CDR3 plus reference TRBV28 and TRBJ2-1, the full variable domain is DVKVTQSSRYLVKRTGEKVFLECVQDMDHENMFWYRQDPGLGLRLIYFSYDVKMKEKGDIPEGYSVSREKKERFSLILESASTNQTSMYLCASSSRSNEQFFGPGTRLTVL.